The source of this T cell receptor beta chain is a study of response to subunit inactivated influenza vaccine. Details on this clonotype: Antigen unknown.

Each CDR3 protein is one row after TCRdb ran MiXCR on the RT-PCR reads. The sample carries 860,000 or so distinct CDR3 sequences, 21% recorded once. The CDR3 is made up of 13 amino acids. Between the trimmed V and J ends, which lost 6 bases and 0 bases, there was a span of 9 bases. The germline V gene encodes CDR1 SGHTA and CDR2 FQGNSA. Study-level points and caveats: Each seasonal flu vaccination may recruit only limited new T cells, authors suggested.

The rearrangement links TRBV7-2 to TRBJ2-7; the D gene is possibly TRBD1 (6 bases). This clonotype was obtained from a man aged 50 to 59 who received an inactivated influenza vaccine. The sequencing used PBMCs from blood, collected about 5 days after vaccination. CDR3 sequence (DNA): TGTGCCAGCAGACGGACAGACTCCTACGAGCAGTACTTC. This encodes CASRRTDSYEQYF. Complete variable domain (other parts from reference TRBV7-2 and TRBJ2-7): GAGVSQSPSNKVTEKGKDVELRCDPISGHTALYWYRQSLGQGLEFLIYFQGNSAPDKSGLPSDRFSAERTGGSVSTLTIQRTQQEDSAVYLCASRRTDSYEQYFGPGTRLTVT.